This T cell receptor (beta chain) appears in the sequencing data of a study of blood T cell repertoires in COVID-19. Study background: Donors in the United States, Italy and Spain gave samples during acute or convalescent COVID-19. From T cells, B-cell-depleted T cells, or PBMCs came the material, which was cDNA or gDNA.

Per the authors' pipeline: Nucleated cell number was recorded as an estimate derived from reference gene primer amplification. The protocol was immunoSEQ multiplex PCR, while the TCRdb copy is restricted to in-frame clones and leaves out a portion. The DNA gave D and trimming, while V, J and clone size come from that table. The sample consists of about 60,000 clones, about 70% of them appearing once. This sequence was found in a man aged 50 to 60 with active or convalescent COVID-19. Sample: peripheral blood.

The CDR3 DNA is TGTGCCGAAAGCAGCGGGCCCAACACAGATACGCAGTATTTT. Amino acid sequence: CAESSGPNTDTQYF. This chain links TRBV19 with TRBJ2-3; D is possibly TRBD2 (6 bases). This CDR3 spans 14 amino acids. The germline CDR1 and CDR2 sequences are LNHDA and SQIVND (reference sequence). Deletions cut 11 bases from V and 2 bases from J, with 17 bases between.